What follows describes a single TCR beta chain. This sample is part of a study of blood T cell repertoires in COVID-19. As for the study in general: Sites in the United States, Italy and Spain provided acute and convalescent COVID-19 samples.

Germline CDR1 and CDR2: SGHVS and FQNEAQ. There are 17 residues in the CDR3. Deletions cut 5 bases from V and 5 bases from J, with 22 bases between. In the authors' methods: Reference gene primer amplification gave nucleated cell count estimates. Sequencing used immunoSEQ multiplex PCR; TCRdb keeps in-frame clones, though not all of them. V, J and clone size are those of that table, while D and trimming were read from the DNA. This table holds about 120,000 clones, around 77% found once. The sample was peripheral blood. This TCR was recovered from a human donor in a cohort sampled during active COVID-19. This rearrangement joins TRBV7-8 to TRBJ2-1; tentative D call: TRBD1 (6 bases). The CDR3 is CASSPPVGRGHNNEQFF. In DNA form, the CDR3 reads TGTGCCAGCAGCCCCCCGGTTGGCAGGGGCCATAACAATGAGCAGTTCTTC.